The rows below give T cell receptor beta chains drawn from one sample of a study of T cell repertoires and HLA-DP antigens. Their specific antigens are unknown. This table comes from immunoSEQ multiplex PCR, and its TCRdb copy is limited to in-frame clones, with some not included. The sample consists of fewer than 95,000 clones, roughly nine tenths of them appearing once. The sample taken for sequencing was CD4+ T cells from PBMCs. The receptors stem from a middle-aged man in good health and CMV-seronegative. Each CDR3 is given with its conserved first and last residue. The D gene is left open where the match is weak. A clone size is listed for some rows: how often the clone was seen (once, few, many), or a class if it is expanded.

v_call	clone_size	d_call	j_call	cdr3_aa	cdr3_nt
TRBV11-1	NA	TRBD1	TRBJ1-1	CASSARTGPSTEAFF	TGTGCCAGCAGCGCTAGGACAGGGCCTAGCACTGAAGCTTTCTTT
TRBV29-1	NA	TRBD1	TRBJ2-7	CSAGTGSSYEQYF	TGCAGCGCCGGGACAGGGAGCTCCTACGAGCAGTACTTC
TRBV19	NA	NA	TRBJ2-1	CASTTPGRHEQFF	TGTGCCAGTACCACTCCCGGTCGGCATGAGCAGTTCTTC
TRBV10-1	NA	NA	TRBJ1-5	CASSDPRRGADQPQHF	TGCGCCAGCAGTGACCCGCGAAGGGGGGCTGATCAGCCCCAGCATTTT
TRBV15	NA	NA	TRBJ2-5	CATSRDRGQETQYF	TGTGCCACCAGCAGAGACAGGGGCCAAGAGACCCAGTACTTC
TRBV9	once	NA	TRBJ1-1	CASSVGGAPNTEAFF	TGTGCCAGCAGCGTAGGAGGGGCCCCGAACACTGAAGCTTTCTTT
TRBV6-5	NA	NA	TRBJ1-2	CASTQGYGYTF	TGTGCCAGCACTCAGGGATATGGCTACACCTTC
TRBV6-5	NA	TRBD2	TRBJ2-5	CASIGAGGGGETQYF	TGTGCCAGCATCGGAGCGGGAGGGGGGGGTGAGACCCAGTACTTC
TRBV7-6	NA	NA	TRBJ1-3	CASSPGVGRGPVGNTIYF	TGTGCCAGCAGCCCGGGGGTGGGCCGAGGACCTGTCGGAAACACCATATATTTT
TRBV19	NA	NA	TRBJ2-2	CASKRVEVTGELFF	TGTGCCAGTAAGAGGGTCGAAGTTACCGGGGAGCTGTTTTTT
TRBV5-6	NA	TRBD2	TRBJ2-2	CASSYTSGVNTGELFF	TGTGCCAGCAGCTACACTAGCGGGGTCAACACCGGGGAGCTGTTTTTT
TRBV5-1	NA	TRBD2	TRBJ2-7	CASSLVAGVYEQYF	TGCGCCAGCAGCTTGGTAGCGGGCGTCTACGAGCAGTACTTC
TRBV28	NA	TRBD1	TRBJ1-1	CASSFQGGRGTEAFF	TGTGCCAGCAGTTTCCAAGGGGGCCGTGGCACTGAAGCTTTCTTT
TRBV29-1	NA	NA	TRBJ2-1	CSVGGWVGNEQFF	TGCAGCGTTGGGGGATGGGTGGGGAATGAGCAGTTCTTC
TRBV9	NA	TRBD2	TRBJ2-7	CASSVARTSGRPSYEQYF	TGTGCCAGCAGCGTAGCGCGGACTAGCGGGCGCCCCTCCTACGAGCAGTACTTC
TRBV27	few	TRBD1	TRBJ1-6	CASGGQGNSPLHF	TGTGCCAGCGGGGGACAGGGAAATTCACCCCTCCACTTT
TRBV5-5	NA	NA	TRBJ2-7	CASSSGPTPYEQYF	TGTGCCAGCAGCTCGGGACCGACCCCATACGAGCAGTACTTC
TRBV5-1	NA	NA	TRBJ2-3	CASSLGALDTQYF	TGCGCCAGCAGCTTGGGGGCGTTAGATACGCAGTATTTT
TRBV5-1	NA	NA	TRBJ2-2	CASSLEGLGTGELFF	TGCGCCAGCAGCTTGGAAGGGCTAGGCACCGGGGAGCTGTTTTTT
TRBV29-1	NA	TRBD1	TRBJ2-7	CSVPGTGSNEQYF	TGCAGCGTTCCCGGGACAGGGTCCAACGAGCAGTACTTC
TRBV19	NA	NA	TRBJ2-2	CASSITGLNTGELFF	TGTGCCAGTAGTATCACAGGACTTAACACCGGGGAGCTGTTTTTT
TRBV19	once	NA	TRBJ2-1	CASSIVKVLTYNEQFF	TGTGCCAGTAGTATAGTCAAGGTCCTTACCTACAATGAGCAGTTCTTC
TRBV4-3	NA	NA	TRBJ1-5	CASSQDWDQPQHF	TGCGCCAGCAGCCAAGATTGGGATCAGCCCCAGCATTTT
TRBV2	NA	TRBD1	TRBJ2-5	CASTAQGVRQETQYF	TGTGCCAGCACCGCGCAGGGGGTACGACAAGAGACCCAGTACTTC
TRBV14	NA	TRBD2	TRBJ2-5	CASSQERGSWGKGTQYF	TGTGCCAGCAGCCAAGAGCGGGGGAGCTGGGGGAAAGGGACCCAGTACTTC
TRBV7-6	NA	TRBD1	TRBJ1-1	CASSSTGGSMNTEAFF	TGTGCCAGCAGCAGCACAGGGGGATCTATGAACACTGAAGCTTTCTTT
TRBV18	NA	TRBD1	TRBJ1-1	CASSPPGQLKYTEAFF	TGTGCCAGCTCACCCCCGGGACAGCTCAAGTACACTGAAGCTTTCTTT
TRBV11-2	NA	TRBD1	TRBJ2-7	CASSAQGNVYEQYF	TGTGCCAGCAGCGCACAGGGGAATGTATACGAGCAGTACTTC